This TCR beta chain is from a study of post-analysis software for immune sequencing data (dated by TCRdb to between 2014 and 2017). With respect to the entire study: Relapsing-remitting, secondary progressive and progressive-relapsing multiple sclerosis were recorded as disease courses, and subtype annotation was lacking for some patients. A subset of samples was prepared in parallel using single-end sample barcoding, then pooled and co-amplified after Illumina adapter ligation. The patient repertoires were set against around eleven previously published healthy control repertoires from donors whose ages ranged from about 6 to 27 years. Findings and caveats that apply to the study as a whole: The control group was slightly older than the multiple sclerosis patient group. A few TRBV segments, including TRBV5-6, TRBV5-1 and TRBV20-1, were significantly more frequent in patients than controls. Multiple sclerosis patients had significantly lower normalized Chao1 diversity than controls, a result that suggests substantial peripheral T-cell clonal expansion. Direct clustering with F measure showed strong co-clustering of samples prepared in the same batch, prompting a batch-effect correction.

This clonotype showed up just a few times. The specificity of this receptor is unknown. Base-call qualities are not available, and no considerably larger clone is one nucleotide away. V is pared back by 5 bases and J by 3 bases, with 11 bases lying between the germline termini. Including cysteine and phenylalanine, the CDR3 has 13 amino acids. The kept DNA is CDR3 alone, 39 bases in frame from the first base. To demonstrate the VDJtools post-analysis software, the study profiled TCR beta repertoires from the peripheral blood of about a dozen young patients with multiple sclerosis. The multiple sclerosis patients were children and adolescents ranging in age from roughly 6 to 15 years. Library construction relied on PCR. Sequencing was performed on an Illumina HiSeq 2500. To reduce PCR and sequencing biases, unique molecular identifiers were built into the TCR beta cDNA libraries. Every 1 to 10 million input T cells yielded approximately 500,000 cDNA molecules, meaning each molecule approximated one T cell. Patient libraries were prepared and sequenced with the same protocol used for the earlier healthy control dataset. Samples belonging to the same batch were prepared together, multiplexed and sequenced on a shared HiSeq lane. The published analysis was carried out like this. Raw barcoded reads were processed with MIGEC, discarding single-read molecular identifier groups before consensus assembly and CDR3 extraction. Clonotype tables were post-analysed with VDJtools, normalizing diversity by down-sampling all datasets to the smallest sample size. Repertoire overlap clustering matched CDR3 amino acid but not nucleotide sequences to correct batch-related cross-sample contamination. Clones were called with MiXCR by TCRdb after fastp trimmed the public reads at Q25, and only in-frame beta chains were retained. Each record represents a unique CDR3 protein, reported with the most common genes and DNA among its rows. It is TCRdb's table, rather than the study itself, that gives the V and J calls and clone size. In all, the sample holds 750,000 to 950,000 distinct CDR3 sequences, and about 53% of those were seen once. The top ten constitute over 4% of the sample.

Sequences were obtained from blood. This receptor was obtained from a girl between 5 and 17 years old with multiple sclerosis. The sequence links TRBV12-3 or TRBV12-4 to TRBJ2-7, with no D gene named confidently. The sequenced DNA is TGTGCCAGCAGTCAACGAAATAACTACGAGCAGTACTTC. Its protein reads: CASSQRNNYEQYF.